Reported below is one T cell receptor beta chain. Its antigen is unknown. Deletions cut 5 bases from V and 3 bases from J, with 14 bases between. Germline V gene lookup returns CDR1 SEHNR and CDR2 FQNEAQ (reference sequence). The CDR3 contains 14 residues. This sample is drawn from a study of CD8 T cells in ankylosing spondylitis. As the method for making TCR beta libraries, quantitative 5'-RACE with molecular barcodes was used. TCRdb reprocessed the 5' RACE reads with MiXCR, giving one entry per CDR3 protein. Of a few hundred thousand distinct CDR3 sequences in the sample, less than 10% were seen once. Points from the study as a whole: In ankylosing spondylitis patients, matched synovial fluid reportedly showed significant enrichment of disease-linked clones. Peripheral blood held disease-linked clones only at relatively low frequency, and these were CD8+. Past research had described some motif variants in reactive arthritis synovial fluid and blood. A TCR beta motif of 8 or 9 highly homologous variants appeared characteristic of ankylosing spondylitis blood.

The genes are TRBV7-9 and TRBJ2-7, with D perhaps matching TRBD2 (5 bases). The sequence was obtained from a male donor with ankylosing spondylitis. The material sequenced was blood, either unsorted or a sorted T cell fraction (not recorded which). CDR3 sequence: CASSPQLVGYEQYF. The CDR3 DNA follows: TGTGCCAGCAGCCCCCAACTAGTGGGCTACGAGCAGTACTTC.